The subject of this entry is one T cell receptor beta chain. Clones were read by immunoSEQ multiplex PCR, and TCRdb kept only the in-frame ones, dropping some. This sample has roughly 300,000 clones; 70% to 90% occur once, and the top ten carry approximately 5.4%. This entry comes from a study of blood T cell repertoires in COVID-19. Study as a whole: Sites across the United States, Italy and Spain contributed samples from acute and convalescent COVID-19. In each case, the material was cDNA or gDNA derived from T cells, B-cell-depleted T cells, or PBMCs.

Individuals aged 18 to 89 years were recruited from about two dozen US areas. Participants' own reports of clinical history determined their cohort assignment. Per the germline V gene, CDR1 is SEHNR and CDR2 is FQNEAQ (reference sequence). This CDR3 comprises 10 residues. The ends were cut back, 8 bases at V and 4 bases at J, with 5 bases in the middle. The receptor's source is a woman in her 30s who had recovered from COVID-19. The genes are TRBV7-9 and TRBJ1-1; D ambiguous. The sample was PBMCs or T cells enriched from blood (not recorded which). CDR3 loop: CASLGTEAFF. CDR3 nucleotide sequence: TGTGCCAGCCTCGGCACTGAAGCTTTCTTT.